This paragraph reports one T cell receptor (beta chain). Its antigen remains unidentified. The data stem from a study of memory CD4+ T cells and cytomegalovirus serostatus. Method: immunoSEQ multiplex PCR; TCRdb's copy keeps in-frame clones and lacks some. The sample shows some 59,000 clones, 80% to 85% of them seen only once. Single viable CD3+CD4+CD8-CD45RO+ cells were sorted as the memory CD4+ T cells. Positive selection with CD4 microbeads enriched total CD4+ T cells. Overall study results and limits: CD4+ memory repertoires contained about 40% of the roughly 150 reported CMV TCRbeta sequences.

CDR1 is SGHRS and CDR2 is YFSETQ in the germline V gene. Trimming stripped 4 bases from V and 1 base from J, with 10 bases between. The CDR3 spans 14 residues. The sequence was obtained from an adult in good health and CMV-seronegative. Sequenced: memory CD4+ T cells from blood. J is TRBJ2-3 and V is TRBV5-1; D may match TRBD1 or TRBD2 (5 bases each). CDR3 residues: CASSLGDRTDTQYF. Here the CDR3 DNA reads TGCGCCAGCAGCCTTGGGGACCGCACAGATACGCAGTATTTT.